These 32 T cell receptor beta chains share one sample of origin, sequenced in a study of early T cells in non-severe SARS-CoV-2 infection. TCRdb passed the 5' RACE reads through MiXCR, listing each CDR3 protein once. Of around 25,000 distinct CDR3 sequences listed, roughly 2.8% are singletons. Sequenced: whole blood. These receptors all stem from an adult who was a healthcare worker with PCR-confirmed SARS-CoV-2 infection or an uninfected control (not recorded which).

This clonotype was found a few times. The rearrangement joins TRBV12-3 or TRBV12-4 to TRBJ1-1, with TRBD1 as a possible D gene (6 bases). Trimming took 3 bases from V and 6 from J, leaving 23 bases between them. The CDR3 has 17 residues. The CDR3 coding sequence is TGTGCCAGCAGTTTCTATGCGACAGGCCCTAGCGAGGCTGAAGCTTTCTTT. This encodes CASSFYATGPSEAEAFF.

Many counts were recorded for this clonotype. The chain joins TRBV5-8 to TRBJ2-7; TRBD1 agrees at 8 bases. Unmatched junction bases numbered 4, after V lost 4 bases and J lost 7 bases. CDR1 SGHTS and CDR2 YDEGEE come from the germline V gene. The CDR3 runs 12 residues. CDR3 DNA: TGTGCCAGCAGCAGGACAGGGTTTGAGCAGTACGTC. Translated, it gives CASSRTGFEQYV.

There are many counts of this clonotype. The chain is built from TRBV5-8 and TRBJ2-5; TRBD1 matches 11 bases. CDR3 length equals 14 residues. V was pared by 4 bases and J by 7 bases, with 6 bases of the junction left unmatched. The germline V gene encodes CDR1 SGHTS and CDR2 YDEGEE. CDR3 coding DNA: TGTGCCAGCAGCCCGGACAGGGGGCGAGGGACCCAGTACTTC. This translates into CASSPDRGRGTQYF.

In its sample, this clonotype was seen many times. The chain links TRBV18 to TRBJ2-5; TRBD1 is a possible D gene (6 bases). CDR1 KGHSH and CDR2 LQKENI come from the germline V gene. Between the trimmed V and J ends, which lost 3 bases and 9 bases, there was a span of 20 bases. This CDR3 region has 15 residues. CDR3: CASSPETGIIGAQYF. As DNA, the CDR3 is TGTGCCAGCTCACCTGAGACAGGTATCATCGGAGCCCAGTACTTC.

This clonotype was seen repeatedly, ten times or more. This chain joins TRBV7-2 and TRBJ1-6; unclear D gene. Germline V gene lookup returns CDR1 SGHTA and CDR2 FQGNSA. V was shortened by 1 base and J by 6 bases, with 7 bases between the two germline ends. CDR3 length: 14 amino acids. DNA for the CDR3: TGTGCCAGCAGCTTAGGGGCGGGTAATTCACCCCTCCACTTT. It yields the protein CASSLGAGNSPLHF.

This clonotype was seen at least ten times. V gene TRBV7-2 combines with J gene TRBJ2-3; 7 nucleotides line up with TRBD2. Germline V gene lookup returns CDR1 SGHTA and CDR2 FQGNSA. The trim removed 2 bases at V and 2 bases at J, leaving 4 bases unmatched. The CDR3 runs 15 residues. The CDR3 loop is CASSLSSGNTDTQYF. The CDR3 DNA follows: TGTGCCAGCAGCTTATCCAGCGGGAACACAGATACGCAGTATTTT.

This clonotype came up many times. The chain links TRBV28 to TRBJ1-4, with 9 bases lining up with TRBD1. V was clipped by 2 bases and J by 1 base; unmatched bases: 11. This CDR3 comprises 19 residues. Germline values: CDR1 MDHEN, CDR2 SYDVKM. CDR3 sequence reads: CASSLPRTGAGRTNEKLFF. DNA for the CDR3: TGTGCCAGCAGTTTACCCCGGACAGGGGCAGGTAGAACTAATGAAAAACTGTTTTTT.

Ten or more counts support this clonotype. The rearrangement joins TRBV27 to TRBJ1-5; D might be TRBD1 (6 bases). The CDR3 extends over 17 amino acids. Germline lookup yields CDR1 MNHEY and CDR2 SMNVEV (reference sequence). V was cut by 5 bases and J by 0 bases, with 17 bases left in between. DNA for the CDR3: TGTGCCAGCAGTCCCTACTCAAACAGGGATAGCAATCAGCCCCAGCATTTT. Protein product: CASSPYSNRDSNQPQHF.

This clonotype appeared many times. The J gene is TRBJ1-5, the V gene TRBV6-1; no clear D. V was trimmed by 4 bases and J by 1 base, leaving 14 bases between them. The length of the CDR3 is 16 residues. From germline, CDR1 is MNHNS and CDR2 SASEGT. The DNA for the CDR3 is TGTGCCAGCAGTGCCGTAGGACTTATCAGCAATCAGCCCCAGCATTTT. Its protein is CASSAVGLISNQPQHF.

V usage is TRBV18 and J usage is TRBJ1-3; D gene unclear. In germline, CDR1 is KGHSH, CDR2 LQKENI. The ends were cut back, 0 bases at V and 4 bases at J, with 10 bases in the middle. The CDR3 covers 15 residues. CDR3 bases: TGTGCCAGCTCACCACCTGTCTCTCCCGGAAACACCATATATTTT. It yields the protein CASSPPVSPGNTIYF.

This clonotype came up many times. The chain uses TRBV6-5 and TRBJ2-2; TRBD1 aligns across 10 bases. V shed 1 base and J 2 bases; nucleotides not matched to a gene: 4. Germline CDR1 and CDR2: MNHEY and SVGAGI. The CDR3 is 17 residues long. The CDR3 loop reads CASSYLGTGVNTGELFF. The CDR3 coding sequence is TGTGCCAGCAGTTACTTGGGGACAGGGGTTAACACCGGGGAGCTGTTTTTT.

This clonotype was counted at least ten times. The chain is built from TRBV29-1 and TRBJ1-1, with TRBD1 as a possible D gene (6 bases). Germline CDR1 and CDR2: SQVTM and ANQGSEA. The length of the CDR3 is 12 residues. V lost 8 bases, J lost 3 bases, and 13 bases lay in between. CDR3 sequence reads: CSHRVTDTEAFF. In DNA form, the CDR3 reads TGCAGCCACAGGGTGACAGACACTGAAGCTTTCTTT.

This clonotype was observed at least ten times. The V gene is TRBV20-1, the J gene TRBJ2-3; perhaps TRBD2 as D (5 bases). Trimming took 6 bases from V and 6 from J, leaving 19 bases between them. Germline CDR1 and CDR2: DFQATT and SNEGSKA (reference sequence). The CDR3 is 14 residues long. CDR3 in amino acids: CSAQSGLLLDTQYF. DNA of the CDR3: TGCAGTGCCCAGTCAGGACTTCTCTTGGATACGCAGTATTTT.

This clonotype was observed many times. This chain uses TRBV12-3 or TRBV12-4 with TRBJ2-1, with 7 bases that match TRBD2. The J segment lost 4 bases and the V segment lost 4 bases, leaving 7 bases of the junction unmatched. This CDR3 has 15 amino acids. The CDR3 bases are TGTGCCAGCAGTTCCTCCGGGACTAAATACAATGAGCAGTTCTTC. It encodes CASSSSGTKYNEQFF.

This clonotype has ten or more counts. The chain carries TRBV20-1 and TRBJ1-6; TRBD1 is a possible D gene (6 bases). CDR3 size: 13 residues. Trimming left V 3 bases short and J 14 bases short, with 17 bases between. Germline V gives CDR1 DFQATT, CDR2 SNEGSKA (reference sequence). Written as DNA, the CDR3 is TGCAGTGCTAGGGATGACCTTAGGGGGTCCCTCCACTTT. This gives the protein CSARDDLRGSLHF.

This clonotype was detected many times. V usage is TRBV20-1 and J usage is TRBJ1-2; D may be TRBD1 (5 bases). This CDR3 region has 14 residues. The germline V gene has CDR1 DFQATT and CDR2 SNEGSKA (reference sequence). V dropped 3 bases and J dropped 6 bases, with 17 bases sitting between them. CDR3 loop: CSARPQPGFHGYTF. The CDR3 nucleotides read TGCAGTGCTAGGCCGCAGCCAGGGTTCCATGGCTACACCTTC.

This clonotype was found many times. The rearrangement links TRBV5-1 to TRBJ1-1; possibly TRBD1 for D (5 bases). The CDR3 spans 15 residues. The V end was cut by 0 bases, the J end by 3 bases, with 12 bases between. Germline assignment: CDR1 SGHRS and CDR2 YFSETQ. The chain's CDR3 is CASSLEAGPDTEAFF. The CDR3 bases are TGCGCCAGCAGCTTGGAGGCAGGGCCCGACACTGAAGCTTTCTTT.

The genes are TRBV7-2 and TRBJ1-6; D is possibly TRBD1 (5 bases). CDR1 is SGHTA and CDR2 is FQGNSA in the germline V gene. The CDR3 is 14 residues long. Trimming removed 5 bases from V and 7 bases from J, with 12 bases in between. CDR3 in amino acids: CASSRQGHNSPLHF. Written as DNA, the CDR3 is TGTGCCAGCAGCCGGCAGGGCCACAATTCACCCCTCCACTTT.

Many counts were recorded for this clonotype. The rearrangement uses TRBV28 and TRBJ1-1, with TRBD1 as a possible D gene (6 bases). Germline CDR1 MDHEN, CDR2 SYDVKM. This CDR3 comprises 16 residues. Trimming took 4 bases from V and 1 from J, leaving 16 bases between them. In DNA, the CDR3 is TGTGCCAGCAGTTCAAGGGGACATCCCTGGAACACTGAAGCTTTCTTT. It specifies CASSSRGHPWNTEAFF.

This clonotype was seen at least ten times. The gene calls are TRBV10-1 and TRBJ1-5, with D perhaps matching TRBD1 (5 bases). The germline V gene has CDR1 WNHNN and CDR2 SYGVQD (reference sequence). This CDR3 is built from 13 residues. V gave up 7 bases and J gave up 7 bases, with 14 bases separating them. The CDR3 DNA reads TGCGCCAGCACCGAGGGGCCGGGGCAGCCCCAGCATTTT. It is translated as CASTEGPGQPQHF.

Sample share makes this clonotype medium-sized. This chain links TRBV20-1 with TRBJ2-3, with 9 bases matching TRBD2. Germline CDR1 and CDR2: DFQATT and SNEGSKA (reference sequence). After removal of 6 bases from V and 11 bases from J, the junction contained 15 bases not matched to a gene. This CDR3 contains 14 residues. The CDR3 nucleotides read TGCAGTGCACCGCCGGGGCGGGGGGGCGTAGTGCAGTATTTT. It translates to CSAPPGRGGVVQYF.

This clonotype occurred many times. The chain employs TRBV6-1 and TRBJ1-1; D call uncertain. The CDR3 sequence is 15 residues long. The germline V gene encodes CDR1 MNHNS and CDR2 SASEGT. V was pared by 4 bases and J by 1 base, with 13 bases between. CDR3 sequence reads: CASSARGSPNTEAFF. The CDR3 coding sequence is TGTGCCAGCAGTGCGCGCGGCAGTCCGAACACTGAAGCTTTCTTT.

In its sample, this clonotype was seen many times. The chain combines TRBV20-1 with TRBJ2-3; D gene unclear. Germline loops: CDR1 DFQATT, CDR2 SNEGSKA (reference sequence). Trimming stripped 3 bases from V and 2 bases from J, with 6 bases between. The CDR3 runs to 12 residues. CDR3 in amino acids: CSASSNTDTQYF. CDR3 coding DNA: TGCAGTGCTAGCTCTAACACAGATACGCAGTATTTT.

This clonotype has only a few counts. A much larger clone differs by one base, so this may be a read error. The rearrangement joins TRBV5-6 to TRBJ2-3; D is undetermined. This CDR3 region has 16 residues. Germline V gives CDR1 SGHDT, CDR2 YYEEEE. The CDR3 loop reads CASSLTLTRSIDTQYF. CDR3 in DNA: TGTGCCAGCAGCTTGACCTTGACCCGGAGCATAGATACGCAGTATTTT.

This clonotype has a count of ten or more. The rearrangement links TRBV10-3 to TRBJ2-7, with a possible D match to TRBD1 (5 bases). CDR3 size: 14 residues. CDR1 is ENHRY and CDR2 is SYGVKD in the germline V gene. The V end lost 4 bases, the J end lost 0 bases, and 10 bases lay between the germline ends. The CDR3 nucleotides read TGTGCCATCAGTGGGCAGGGAAACTCCTACGAGCAGTACGTC. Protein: CAISGQGNSYEQYV.

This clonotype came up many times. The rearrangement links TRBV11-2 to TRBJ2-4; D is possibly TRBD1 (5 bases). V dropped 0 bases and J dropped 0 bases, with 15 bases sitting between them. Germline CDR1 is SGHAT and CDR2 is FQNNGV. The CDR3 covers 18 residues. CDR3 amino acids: CASSLDGQGLLAKNIQYF. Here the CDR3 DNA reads TGTGCCAGCAGCTTAGATGGCCAGGGTCTGTTAGCCAAAAACATTCAGTACTTC.

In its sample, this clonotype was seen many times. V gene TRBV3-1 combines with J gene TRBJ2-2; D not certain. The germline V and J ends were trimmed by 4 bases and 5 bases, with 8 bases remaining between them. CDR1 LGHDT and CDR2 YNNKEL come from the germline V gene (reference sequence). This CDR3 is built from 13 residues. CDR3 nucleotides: TGTGCCAGCAGCCGAGTATTGACCGGGGAGCTGTTTTTT. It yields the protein CASSRVLTGELFF.

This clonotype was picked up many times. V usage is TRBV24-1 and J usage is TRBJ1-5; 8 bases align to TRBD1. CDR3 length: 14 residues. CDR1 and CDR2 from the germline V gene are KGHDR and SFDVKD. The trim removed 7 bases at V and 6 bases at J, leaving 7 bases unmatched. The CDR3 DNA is TGTGCCACCAGGGACAGGGATTTAAGTCAGCCCCAGCATTTT. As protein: CATRDRDLSQPQHF.

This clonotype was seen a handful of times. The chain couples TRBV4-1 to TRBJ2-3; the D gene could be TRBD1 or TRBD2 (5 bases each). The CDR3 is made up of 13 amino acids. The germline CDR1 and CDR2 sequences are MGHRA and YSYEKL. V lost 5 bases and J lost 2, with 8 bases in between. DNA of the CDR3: TGCGCCAGCAGCGGGGGTGACACAGATACGCAGTATTTT. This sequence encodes CASSGGDTDTQYF.

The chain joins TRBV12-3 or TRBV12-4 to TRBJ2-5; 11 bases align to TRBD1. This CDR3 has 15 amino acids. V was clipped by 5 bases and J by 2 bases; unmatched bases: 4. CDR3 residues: CASSRGQGGQETQYF. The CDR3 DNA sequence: TGTGCCAGCAGTCGGGGACAGGGGGGACAAGAGACCCAGTACTTC.

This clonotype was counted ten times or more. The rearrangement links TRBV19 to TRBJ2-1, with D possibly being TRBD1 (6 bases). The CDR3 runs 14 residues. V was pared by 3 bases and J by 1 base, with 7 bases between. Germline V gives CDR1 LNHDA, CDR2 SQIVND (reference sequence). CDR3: CASSIQGSYNEQFF. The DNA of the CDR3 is TGTGCCAGTAGTATCCAGGGGTCCTACAATGAGCAGTTCTTC.

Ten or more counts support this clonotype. The CDR3 sequence is CASSLGRVENEQFF. In DNA, the CDR3 is TGCGCCAGCAGCTTGGGCAGGGTAGAAAATGAGCAGTTCTTC. The chain uses TRBV5-1 and TRBJ2-1; D is perhaps TRBD1 (5 bases). CDR1 and CDR2 (germline): SGHRS, YFSETQ. This CDR3 has 14 amino acids. Between the trimmed V and J ends, which lost 0 bases and 7 bases, there was a span of 11 bases.